The 6 T cell receptor beta chains below were found in one sample sequenced in a study of radiation and T cells in renal cell carcinoma (TCRdb year 2020). The receptor library was made with the immunoSEQ multiplex PCR assay. TCRdb holds this immuneACCESS table with in-frame rearrangements only. Some clones are missing; in checked studies, unresolved V genes explain under half, and the rest has no known cause. This sample comprises about 78,000 clones, 70% to 90% of them detected only once. The ten largest clonotypes hold around 6% of the sample. The sample's time point label is to be understood as: blood 4 weeks post-SBRT, at nephrectomy. The treatment or condition label of this sample denotes: 15 Gy SBRT to primary tumor, nephrectomy 4 weeks later. The sequences come from blood, collected from a patient whose treatment included radiotherapy and nephrectomy. These receptors were taken from a woman in her seventies with renal cell carcinoma.

The chain recombines TRBV7-2 with TRBJ2-3; D gene uncertain. The CDR3 spans 13 residues. V was pared by 5 bases and J by 5 bases, with 11 bases between. Per germline, CDR1 SGHTA and CDR2 FQGNSA. CDR3 protein: CASSLPYGDTQYF. As DNA, the CDR3 is TGTGCCAGCAGCCTGCCGTATGGAGATACGCAGTATTTT.

The chain employs TRBV30 and TRBJ2-7; D is perhaps TRBD1 (5 bases). The CDR3 has 14 residues. Germline V gene lookup returns CDR1 GTSNPN and CDR2 SVGIG (reference sequence). V was pared by 5 bases and J by 3 bases, with 17 bases between. CDR3 in DNA: TGTGCCTGGCGCAACCGACAAACAGGCTACGAGCAGTACTTC. Residues: CAWRNRQTGYEQYF.

The chain carries TRBV19 and TRBJ1-2; D remains ambiguous. From germline, CDR1 is LNHDA and CDR2 SQIVND (reference sequence). The CDR3 contains 14 residues. Between the trimmed V and J ends, which lost 5 bases and 1 base, there was a span of 11 bases. The chain's CDR3 is CASSSSNGNYGYTF. DNA of the CDR3: TGTGCCAGTAGTTCTTCGAACGGTAACTATGGCTACACCTTC. Based on the CDR3 plus reference TRBV19 and TRBJ1-2, the full variable domain is DGGITQSPKYLFRKEGQNVTLSCEQNLNHDAMYWYRQDPGQGLRLIYYSQIVNDFQKGDIAEGYSVSREKKESFPLTVTSAQKNPTAFYLCASSSSNGNYGYTFGSGTRLTVV.

The count of this clone is one. J is TRBJ2-5 and V is TRBV5-1, with 7 bases aligning to TRBD1. The junction had 5 bases not matched to a gene; V was cut back by 4 bases and J by 2 bases. The CDR3 spans 14 residues. Germline V gene data show CDR1 as SGHRS and CDR2 as YFSETQ. CDR3 in amino acids: CASSRGTVQETQYF. CDR3 nucleotides: TGCGCCAGCAGCAGAGGGACAGTTCAAGAGACCCAGTACTTC.

The chain links TRBV21-1 to TRBJ2-5; the D call TRBD2 from the table was never checked on the DNA. TRBV21-1 corresponds to a pseudogene. This CDR3 is 18 amino acids long. The CDR3 nucleotides are TGTGCCAGCAGCAAAGTTTCCCTAAAGCGGGGCCTCAGGGAGACCCAGTACTTC. Protein: CASSKVSLKRGLRETQYF.

For the CDR3, the DNA is TGTGCCAGCAGCGTAGAGGTTTCCCCCTATGGCTACACCTTC. This gives the protein CASSVEVSPYGYTF. The chain is built from TRBV9 and TRBJ1-2; D is undetermined. CDR3 size: 14 residues. The V gene's germline CDR1 is SGDLS and CDR2 YYNGEE. V dropped 0 bases and J dropped 4 bases, with 10 bases sitting between them.